This entry lists 10 T cell receptor beta chains sequenced from one sample in a study of cytomegalovirus exposure and HLA in healthy donors. A multiplex PCR was run with 60 Vbeta primers and 13 Jbeta primers. Using immunoSEQ multiplex PCR, the repertoire was profiled, and TCRdb retains in-frame clones only, with some absent. This sample has over 150,000 clones, with approximately 75% found just once. Sequenced material: PBMCs. These receptors were taken from a man younger than 35 in good health and CMV-seronegative.

This clone appeared a few times. CDR3 in DNA: TGTGCCAGCAGCCTTGGGACTTTTTGGGAGCAGTACGTC. Residues: CASSLGTFWEQYV. This sequence joins TRBV28 and TRBJ2-7; maybe TRBD2 (6 bases). CDR1 is MDHEN, CDR2 SYDVKM, per germline. This CDR3 contains 13 residues. Trimming took off 6 bases at V and 7 bases at J, with 16 bases between the two ends.

This clone was seen a handful of times. Within the sample, other DNA sequences also encode this same CDR3. This sequence joins TRBV7-6 and TRBJ1-1, with D maybe TRBD1 (5 bases). CDR1 and CDR2 (germline): SGHVS, FNYEAQ. This CDR3 spans 13 amino acids. The V end was cut by 4 bases, the J end by 1 base, with 7 bases between. The CDR3 DNA follows: TGTGCCAGCAGCTCCACAGGGAACACTGAAGCTTTCTTT. Translation gives CASSSTGNTEAFF.

About this clone: A read error may account for a junction end that differs from germline. V is TRBV11-3 and J is TRBJ2-1; 7 bases line up with TRBD2. The length of the CDR3 is 16 residues. Germline V gene data show CDR1 as SGHNT and CDR2 as YENEEA. The DNA of the CDR3 is TGTGCCAGCAGCGTAGAGTTGGGGGGGTCGTACAATGAGCAGTTCTTC. Translation: CASSVELGGSYNEQFF.

The J gene is TRBJ2-5, the V gene TRBV5-1; D is possibly TRBD2 (5 bases). Between the trimmed V and J ends, which lost 3 bases and 4 bases, there was a span of 19 bases. This CDR3 comprises 16 residues. Germline-derived CDR1 and CDR2 are SGHRS and YFSETQ. CDR3 sequence reads: CASSSFGPGNGETQYF. The CDR3 nucleotides are TGCGCCAGCAGCTCTTTCGGCCCGGGAAACGGAGAGACCCAGTACTTC.

This clone turned up a few times. This sequence joins TRBV6-1 and TRBJ2-3; 10 bases are a match to TRBD2. The CDR3 runs 15 residues. Looked up from germline, CDR1 is MNHNS and CDR2 is SASEGT. Trimming cost V 2 bases and J 6 bases; bases outside gene matches: 5. The CDR3 sequence is CASSEQAGGSDTQYF. In DNA form, the CDR3 reads TGTGCCAGCAGTGAACAAGCGGGGGGGTCTGATACGCAGTATTTT.

The rearrangement uses TRBV14 and TRBJ1-2, with D unclear. V was pared by 1 base and J by 4 bases, with 13 bases between. Germline V CDR1 and CDR2: SGHDN, FVKESK. This CDR3 region has 15 residues. The CDR3 bases are TGTGCCAGCAGCCAAGGAGGAGGGCTGGGCTATGGCTACACCTTC. It encodes CASSQGGGLGYGYTF.

The chain joins TRBV6-1 to TRBJ2-1; D might be TRBD2 (6 bases). Germline V lookup: CDR1 MNHNS, CDR2 SASEGT. CDR3 length: 18 amino acids. The V end was cut by 0 bases, the J end by 3 bases, with 18 bases between. The CDR3 spells CASSEAGEVGGFYNEQFF. The CDR3 bases are TGTGCCAGCAGTGAAGCCGGCGAGGTCGGGGGTTTCTACAATGAGCAGTTCTTC.

The chain has TRBV7-3 and TRBJ2-3, with TRBD2 identical over 10 bases. The junction had 11 bases not matched to a gene; V was cut back by 5 bases and J by 0 bases. CDR1 is SGHTA, CDR2 FQGTGA, per germline. This CDR3 comprises 18 residues. The CDR3 DNA reads as TGTGCCAGCAGCCCCGGTAGCGGGGGGACTACTAGCACAGATACGCAGTATTTT. It specifies CASSPGSGGTTSTDTQYF. The variable domain in full, with the rest retrieved from reference TRBV7-3 and TRBJ2-3, is GAGVSQTPSNKVTEKGKYVELRCDPISGHTALYWYRQSLGQGPEFLIYFQGTGAADDSGLPNDRFFAVRPEGSVSTLKIQRTERGDSAVYLCASSPGSGGTTSTDTQYFGPGTRLTVL.

The J gene is TRBJ1-2, the V gene TRBV7-3, with D possibly TRBD1 on 5 matching bases. The CDR3 length is 13 residues. V was trimmed by 1 base and J by 6 bases, leaving 9 bases between them. The germline V gene encodes CDR1 SGHTA and CDR2 FQGTGA. The CDR3 region has the DNA TGTGCCAGCAGCTTAAGGGGGGGAGATGGCTACACCTTC. Translation gives CASSLRGGDGYTF.

This sequence joins TRBV5-6 and TRBJ2-7; possible D gene TRBD1, 5 bases. CDR1 and CDR2 (germline): SGHDT, YYEEEE. V was cut by 0 bases and J by 2 bases, with 12 bases left in between. The CDR3 is 15 amino acids. Written as DNA, the CDR3 is TGTGCCAGCAGCTTGGGTCCAGGGCGAACCTACGAGCAGTACTTC. Translating gives CASSLGPGRTYEQYF.